This T cell receptor beta chain was recorded in a study of blood T cells in healthy people across ages (dated by TCRdb to between 2015 and 2017). For the wider study: Template switching captured roughly one uniquely barcoded TCR beta cDNA molecule per two T cells in model experiments. Donors were grouped into four age groups: young (average roughly 15 years), middle-aged (about 40), aged (approximately 58) and long-lived (approximately 78). Age-related changes in TCR beta repertoire diversity were measured in the study by deep sequencing normalized with unique cDNA molecular identifiers. To avoid experimental bias, donors of different ages were distributed randomly across sequencing lanes. Using the same blood draw, the study looked at two additional independent replicas of 1 million unique cDNA reads for two donors, one aged 18 to 30 and the other aged 80 or older.

Compared with germline, V lacks 5 bases and J lacks 0 bases; bases without a gene match: 7. Sequences SEHNR (CDR1) and FQNEAQ (CDR2) are obtained from the germline V gene (reference sequence). Taken from cysteine to phenylalanine, the CDR3 has 17 residues. Here the CDR3 DNA is all that survives: 51 bases in frame from base 1. Of note for this clonotype: No cognate antigen has been identified for it. Qualities for individual bases were not recorded, and no much larger clone is one base off.

The roughly 39 donors, aged about 6 to 100 years, were systemically healthy Caucasian individuals from Russia. Ten milliliters of peripheral blood were collected from each donor into EDTA-treated Vacutainer tubes. PBMCs were isolated by Ficoll-Paque density-gradient centrifugation, with at least 7 million obtained per sample. Total RNA, at least 6 micrograms per sample, was extracted from PBMCs with Trizol reagent. For every donor, an aliquot of PBMCs went through flow cytometry to measure the percentages of naive CD45RAhigh/CD27high T cells. The protocol used for the library was 5' RACE. Sequencing used an Illumina HiSeq 2500. A second PCR of about 7 to 12 cycles was run with a J-beta primer mix and a sample-barcoded 5' primer. A unique molecular identifier was introduced onto each TCR beta cDNA molecule by a template-switch 5' adaptor carrying 12 random nucleotides. At least 2.5 million CDR3-containing paired-end reads were obtained from each sample. All of the RNA was converted into first-strand cDNA using the Mint cDNA synthesis kit, with a TRBC-specific oligonucleotide serving as the primer. All cDNA was treated with uracil-DNA glycosylase and then went through a first 18-cycle PCR with the universal primers M1SS and BC2_uni_R. In the paper's pipeline: Each sample was normalized by randomly selecting 1 million high-quality reads, each carrying a distinct molecular identifier. Reads sharing molecular identifiers were discarded rather than binned into consensus sequences. MiTCR, run with a Q25 quality threshold and the strictest error-elimination algorithm, handled CDR3 identification, clonotype clustering and error correction. A nonparametric unseen species model using Euler transformation provided a lower-bound estimate of total TCR beta diversity. Using fastp at Q25 and MiXCR, TCRdb reprocessed the public reads and kept productive beta chains. Rows are combined by CDR3 protein, so each entry shows the most common genes and DNA. The V and J calls reflect TCRdb's pipeline rather than the authors' work. For this sample there are 1.5 million to 2 million distinct CDR3 sequences; roughly 52% appear just once. The ten largest clones capture roughly 2.1% of the sample.

Paper-wide results and their limitations: The percentage of naive T cells measured by flow cytometry correlated strongly with observed TCR beta diversity. Bulk unsorted PBMC profiling prevented conclusive comparison of naive and antigen-experienced compartments. Estimates of total diversity based on one million sequenced T cells were considered lower bounds and underestimates. Observed TCR beta diversity per million T cells fell roughly linearly with age, and a significant reduction was already apparent by age roughly 40. Because donor CMV infection status was unknown, age-related changes in expanded clonotypes were potentially confounded. Compared with the aged group, the long-lived group had more naive CD4+ T cells, fewer expanded clones and increased TCR diversity, suggesting age selection.

Material for sequencing was blood. The receptor chain draws on TRBV7-9 and TRBJ1-6; 7 bases in the middle match TRBD1. The TCR originated in a woman between 35 and 50 years old in good health. The CDR3 protein sequence reads: CASSAQGTSSYNSPLHF. In nucleotide form, the sequence is TGTGCCAGCAGCGCACAGGGGACGAGCTCCTATAATTCACCCCTCCACTTT.